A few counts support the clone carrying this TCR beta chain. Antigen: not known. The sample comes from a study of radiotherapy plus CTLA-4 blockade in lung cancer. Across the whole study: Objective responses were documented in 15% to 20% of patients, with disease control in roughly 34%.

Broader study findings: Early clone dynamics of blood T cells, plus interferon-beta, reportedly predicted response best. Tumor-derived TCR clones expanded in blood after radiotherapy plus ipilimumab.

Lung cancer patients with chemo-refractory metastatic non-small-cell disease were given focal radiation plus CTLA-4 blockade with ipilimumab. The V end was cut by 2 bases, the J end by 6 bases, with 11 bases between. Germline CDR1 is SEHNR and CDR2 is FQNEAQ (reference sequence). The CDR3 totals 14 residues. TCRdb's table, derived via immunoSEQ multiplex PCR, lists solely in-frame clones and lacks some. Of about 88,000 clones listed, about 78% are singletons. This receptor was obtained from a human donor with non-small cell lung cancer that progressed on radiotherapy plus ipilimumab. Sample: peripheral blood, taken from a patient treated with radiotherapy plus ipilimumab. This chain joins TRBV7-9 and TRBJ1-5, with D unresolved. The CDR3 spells CASSLSGIGQPQHF. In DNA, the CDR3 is TGTGCCAGCAGCTTATCCGGGATTGGTCAGCCCCAGCATTTT.